The clone carrying this TCR beta chain was counted only a few times. Original methodology: Scientists estimated how many nucleated cells there were by amplifying reference gene primers. This table comes from immunoSEQ multiplex PCR, and its TCRdb copy is limited to in-frame clones, with some not included. D and trimming were read from the DNA, whereas the V and J calls and clone size are those reported in that table. This table holds nearly 45,000 clones, about 85% found once. The record originates from a study of blood T cell repertoires in COVID-19. Study context: Samples taken during acute and convalescent COVID-19 were collected in the United States, Italy and Spain.

CDR3 length equals 13 residues. The V end lost 1 base, the J end lost 0 bases, and 3 bases lay between the germline ends. Germline V lookup: CDR1 SEHNR, CDR2 FQNEAQ (reference sequence). This TCR was recovered from a woman of 80 years or more with acute or convalescent COVID-19. This sequence joins TRBV7-9 and TRBJ1-1; D call uncertain. The sequencing sample was made of peripheral blood. This CDR3 reads CASSLDMNTEAFF. The CDR3 DNA follows: TGTGCCAGCAGCTTAGACATGAACACTGAAGCTTTCTTT.